These 3 T cell receptor beta chains were sequenced from one sample in a study of CD8 T cells in Susac syndrome. An input of about 0.5 to 1 ug of RNA was subjected to reverse transcription using random hexamers. TCRdb re-derived calls from the immunoSEQ multiplex PCR reads in MiXCR, one entry per CDR3 protein. Among roughly 180,000 distinct CDR3 sequences listed, 90% to 95% were seen once. Source material: CD4+ T cells from PBMCs. All receptors derive from a human donor in good health.

The chain couples TRBV12-3 or TRBV12-4 to TRBJ1-6, with D possibly TRBD1 on 5 matching bases. V was trimmed by 4 bases and J by 9 bases, leaving 16 bases between them. The CDR3 runs to 15 residues. The CDR3 sequence: CASSWRGQGGSPLHF. The CDR3 DNA is TGTGCCAGCAGTTGGCGTGGGCAGGGCGGTTCACCCCTCCACTTT.

The chain uses TRBV20-1 and TRBJ2-5; D gene unclear. V lost 3 bases to trimming and J lost 1 base, with 6 bases between them. The CDR3 has 12 residues. Germline V gene sequence: CDR1 DFQATT, CDR2 SNEGSKA (reference sequence). The DNA for the CDR3 is TGCAGTGCTAGTAGATTCCAAGAGACCCAGTACTTC. Translating it yields CSASRFQETQYF.

The chain is built from TRBV5-4 and TRBJ2-5; D unresolved. Germline loops: CDR1 SGHNT, CDR2 YYREEE (reference sequence). Trimming left V 0 bases short and J 5 bases short, with 8 bases between. This CDR3 comprises 13 residues. The CDR3 DNA reads as TGTGCCAGCAGCTTGGCCGCGGAGGAGACCCAGTACTTC. Its protein is CASSLAAEETQYF.